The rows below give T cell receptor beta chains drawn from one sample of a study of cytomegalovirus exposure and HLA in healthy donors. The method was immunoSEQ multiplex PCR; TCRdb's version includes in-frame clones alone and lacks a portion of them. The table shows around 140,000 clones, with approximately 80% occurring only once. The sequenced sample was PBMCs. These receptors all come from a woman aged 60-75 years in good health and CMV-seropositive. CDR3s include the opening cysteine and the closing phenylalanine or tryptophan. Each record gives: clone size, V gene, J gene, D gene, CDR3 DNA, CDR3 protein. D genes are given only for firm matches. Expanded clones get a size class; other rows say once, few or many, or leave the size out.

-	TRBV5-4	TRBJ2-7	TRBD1	TGTGCCAGCAGCTCACCGGGACAGTCGACCTACGAGCAGTACTTC	CASSSPGQSTYEQYF
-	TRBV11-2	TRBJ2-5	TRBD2	TGTGCCAGCAGCTTACCCGGGACTAGCGGGGGGGGGCAAGAGACCCAGTACTTC	CASSLPGTSGGGQETQYF
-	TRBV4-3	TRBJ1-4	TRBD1	TGCGCCAGCAGCCTACTTCACGGACAGGCAACTAATGAAAAACTGTTTTTT	CASSLLHGQATNEKLFF
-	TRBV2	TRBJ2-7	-	TGTGCCAGCAGTGCTAGCGCCCGCTCCTACGAGCAGTACTTC	CASSASARSYEQYF
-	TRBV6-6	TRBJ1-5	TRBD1	TGTGCCAGCAGTCCGAGACAGGGGGCTATTTATCAGCCCCAGCATTTT	CASSPRQGAIYQPQHF
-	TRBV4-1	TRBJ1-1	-	TGCGCCAGCAGCCGCGGGGGGGTGACTGAAGCTTTCTTT	CASSRGGVTEAFF
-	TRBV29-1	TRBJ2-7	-	TGCAGCGTTGAAGGCCAGGCCTACGAGCAGTACTTC	CSVEGQAYEQYF
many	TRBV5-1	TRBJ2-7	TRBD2	TGCGCCAGCAGCTTGATGGGACTAGCGGGAGACGAGCAGTACTTC	CASSLMGLAGDEQYF
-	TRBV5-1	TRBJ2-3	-	TGCGCCAGCGGAGACAGCTTCACAGATACGCAGTATTTT	CASGDSFTDTQYF
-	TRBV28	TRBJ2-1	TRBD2	TGTGCCTCAAGTACGGGACTAGCGGGAGCTGGGGATGAGCAGTTCTTC	CASSTGLAGAGDEQFF
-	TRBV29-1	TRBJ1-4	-	TGCAGCGCGGGCCAAGGCGGGGGTAGAGAAAAACTGTTTTTT	CSAGQGGGREKLFF
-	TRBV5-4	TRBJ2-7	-	TGTGCCAGCAGCTTGGACGGAGGAGGGTCATACGAGCAGTACTTC	CASSLDGGGSYEQYF
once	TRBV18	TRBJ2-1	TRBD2	TGTGCCAGCTCACCGGGACTAGCGGGACCTAGAGGCCCCAATGAGCAGTTCTTC	CASSPGLAGPRGPNEQFF
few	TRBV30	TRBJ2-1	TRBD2	TGTGCCTGGAAACCACTAGCGGGAGGGCTTAATGAGCAGTTCTTC	CAWKPLAGGLNEQFF
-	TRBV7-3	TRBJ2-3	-	TGTGCCAGCAGCTTTACAGGATACACAGATACGCAGTATTTT	CASSFTGYTDTQYF
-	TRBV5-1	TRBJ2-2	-	TGCGCCAGCAGCTTGACAGCGGCGAACACCGGGGAGCTGTTTTTT	CASSLTAANTGELFF
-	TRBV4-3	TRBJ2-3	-	TGCGCCAGCAGCCAAGATCTTTCTGGAGCAGATACGCAGTATTTT	CASSQDLSGADTQYF
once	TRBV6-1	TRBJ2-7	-	TGTGCCAGCAGTGGGGGGACATTCACCTACGAGCAGTACTTC	CASSGGTFTYEQYF
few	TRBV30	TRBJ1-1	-	TGTGCCTGGAGTGTAGGGGTGGACACTGAAGCTTTCTTT	CAWSVGVDTEAFF
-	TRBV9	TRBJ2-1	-	TGTGCCAGCAGCGTAGGGGCAGAAACCTACAATGAGCAGTTCTTC	CASSVGAETYNEQFF
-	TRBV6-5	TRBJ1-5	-	TGTGCCAGCAGTTCCTTGGGCAGGGCGAGCAATCAGCCCCAGCATTTT	CASSSLGRASNQPQHF
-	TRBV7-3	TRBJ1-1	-	TGTGCCAGCAGTCCAAGTGGGGGGGACACTGAAGCTTTCTTT	CASSPSGGDTEAFF
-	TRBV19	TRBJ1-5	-	TGTGCCAGTAGTACGGGGGGCGGGAGCAATCAGCCCCAGCATTTT	CASSTGGGSNQPQHF
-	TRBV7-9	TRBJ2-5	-	TGTGCCAGCAGCTTAGCCGACACTGCGACCCAGTACTTC	CASSLADTATQYF
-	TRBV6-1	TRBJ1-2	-	TGTGCCGGAGGGGATTGGGGCTACACCTTC	CAGGDWGYTF
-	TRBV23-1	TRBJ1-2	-	TGCGCCATCAGAGGTAGGGGCCCGGCGCTCTATGGCTACACCTTC	CAIRGRGPALYGYTF
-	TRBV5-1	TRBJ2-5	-	TGCGCCAGCAGCTTGTCCAGGGAGACCCAGTACTTC	CASSLSRETQYF
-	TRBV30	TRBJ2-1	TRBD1	TGTGCCTGGAGCGCCTTGACAGGGAGAGGCTCCTACAATGAGCAGTTCTTC	CAWSALTGRGSYNEQFF
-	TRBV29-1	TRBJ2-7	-	TGCAGCGTTGAACTCATGGGGGGGCGAGGGTACGAGCAGTACTTC	CSVELMGGRGYEQYF
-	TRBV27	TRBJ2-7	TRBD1	TGTGCCAGCAGAGTGACCGGGACAGGGTTCATCGGGCAGTACTTC	CASRVTGTGFIGQYF
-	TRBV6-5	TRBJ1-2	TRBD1	TGTGCCAGCAGTTACTCTGACAGGGGATATGGCTACACCTTC	CASSYSDRGYGYTF
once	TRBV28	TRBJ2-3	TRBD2	TGTGCCAGTTTTCCTGCGGGAGGATCTAACACAGATACGCAGTATTTT	CASFPAGGSNTDTQYF
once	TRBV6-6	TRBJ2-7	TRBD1	TGTGCCAGCGAGCCCGGGACAGCTTACGAGCAGTACTTC	CASEPGTAYEQYF
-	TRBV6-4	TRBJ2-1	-	TGTGCCAGCAGTGACTCAGCCGGGACATCCTACAATGAGCAGTTCTTC	CASSDSAGTSYNEQFF
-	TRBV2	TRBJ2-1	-	TGTGCCAGCAGTGAACGCGGGCCCCCCTCCGATGAGCAGTTCTTC	CASSERGPPSDEQFF
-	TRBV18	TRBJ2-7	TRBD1	TGTGCCAGCTCACCCACCGGGACAGCAGGCTACGAGCAGTACTTC	CASSPTGTAGYEQYF
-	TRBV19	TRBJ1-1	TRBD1	TGTGCCAGTAGGTCCCTTCGGACAGGGGCCACGAGGGACACTGAAGCTTTCTTT	CASRSLRTGATRDTEAFF
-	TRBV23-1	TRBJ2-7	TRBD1	TGCGCCAGCAGTCCACTCAGCCCCCAGGGACAGGACTCCTACGAGCAGTACTTC	CASSPLSPQGQDSYEQYF
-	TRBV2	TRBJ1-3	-	TGTGCCAGCAGTGGGTCTCAGGGACAACGAAGACACACCATATATTTT	CASSGSQGQRRHTIYF
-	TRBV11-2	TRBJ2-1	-	TGTGCCAGCAGCCTCCGGGGTTTCAATGAGCAGTTCTTC	CASSLRGFNEQFF